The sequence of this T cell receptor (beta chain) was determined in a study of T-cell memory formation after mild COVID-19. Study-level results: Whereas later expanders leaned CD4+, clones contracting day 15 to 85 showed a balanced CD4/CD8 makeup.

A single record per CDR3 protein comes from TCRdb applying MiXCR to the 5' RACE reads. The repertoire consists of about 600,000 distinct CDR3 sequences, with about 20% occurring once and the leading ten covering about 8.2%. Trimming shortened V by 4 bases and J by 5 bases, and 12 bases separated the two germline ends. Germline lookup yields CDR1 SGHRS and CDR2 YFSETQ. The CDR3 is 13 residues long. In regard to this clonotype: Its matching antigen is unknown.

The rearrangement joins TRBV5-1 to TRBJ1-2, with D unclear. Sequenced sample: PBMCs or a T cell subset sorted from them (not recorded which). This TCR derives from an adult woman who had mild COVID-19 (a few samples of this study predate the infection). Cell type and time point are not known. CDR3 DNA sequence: TGCGCCAGCAGCGAATCCTCCAGATATGGCTACACCTTC. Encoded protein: CASSESSRYGYTF.